The 14 T cell receptor beta chains presented below share a single source sample, sequenced in a study of T cell repertoires in cytomegalovirus infection. For these TCRs, the target antigens are not known. TCRdb redid the calling of the reads with MiXCR, one entry per CDR3 protein. Found here are 700,000 to 850,000 distinct CDR3 sequences, about 30% of them singletons; the top ten hold approximately 13%. This material consisted of cultured CD8+ T cells from PBMCs, taken from culture after CMV antigen stimulation. These receptors were obtained from a human donor in good health (CMV status not recorded). Some clones in this sample may be carry-over from other donors' samples.

In the case of this clonotype: A junction end diverges from the germline sequence, so it may reflect a read error. The CDR3 nucleotides are TGTGCCAGCAGTAAAATGGGGGGTGGGGAGCTGTTGTTT. Amino acids: CASSKMGGGELLF. The chain couples TRBV12-3 or TRBV12-4 to TRBJ2-2, with D maybe TRBD2 (6 bases). CDR3 length: 13 amino acids.

The V gene is TRBV6-6, the J gene TRBJ2-7; D gene uncertain. This CDR3 region has 12 residues. V was shortened by 10 bases and J by 3 bases, with 13 bases between the two germline ends. Germline assignment: CDR1 MNHNY and CDR2 SVGAGI (reference sequence). CDR3 loop: CATLGRSYEQYV. The CDR3 nucleotides are TGTGCCACCCTGGGAAGGAGCTACGAGCAGTACGTC.

This clonotype was seen more than once but under ten times. The chain combines TRBV7-9 with TRBJ2-7; 7 nucleotides agree with TRBD1. Trimming took 1 base from V and 6 from J; bases not matched to a gene: 9. This CDR3 has 15 residues. Germline CDR1 SEHNR, CDR2 FQNEAQ (reference sequence). The CDR3 region is CASSLGGTEWSEQYF. CDR3 DNA sequence: TGTGCCAGCAGCTTAGGGGGGACAGAATGGAGCGAGCAGTACTTC.

Regarding this clonotype: A read error is possible here, since a much larger clone lies one base away. This sequence joins TRBV7-2 and TRBJ1-1, with D unresolved. The germline CDR1 and CDR2 sequences are SGHTA and FQGNSA. This CDR3 has 13 residues. The CDR3 loop is CVSSRTWNTEAFF. DNA of the CDR3: TGTGTCAGCAGCCGGACCTGGAACACTGAAGCTTTCTTT.

This chain uses TRBV7-2 with TRBJ2-3, with D unclear. The CDR3 contains 12 residues. Germline V gene sequence: CDR1 SGHTA, CDR2 FQGNSA. V was cut by 0 bases and J by 10 bases, with 8 bases left in between. The CDR3: CASSLADLPQYF. The CDR3 DNA reads TGTGCCAGCAGCTTAGCGGACCTTCCGCAGTATTTT.

This clonotype was seen only once. A much larger clone differs from this one at a single base, so this may be a read error. V and J are TRBV7-9 and TRBJ2-7; a weak D match, TRBD1 (6 bases). This CDR3 is 14 amino acids long. In germline, CDR1 is SEHNR, CDR2 FQNEAQ (reference sequence). Trimming removed 5 bases at V and 3 bases at J, with 14 bases between. The CDR3 loop is CASSPRDKVYEQYF. DNA for the CDR3: TGTGCCAGCAGCCCCCGGGACAAGGTCTACGAGCAGTACTTC.

Notes on this clonotype: A read error is possible here, since a much larger clone lies one base away. The chain uses TRBV7-6 and TRBJ2-3, with D possibly called TRBD1 or TRBD2 (5 bases each). The V gene lost 1 base and the J gene lost 3 bases, with 14 bases spanning the gap. The germline CDR1 and CDR2 sequences are SGHVS and FNYEAQ. This CDR3 has 16 amino acids. CDR3 DNA: TGTGCCAGCAGCTTAGGGGGGTTTGTCGGGACAGATACGCAGTATTTT. It encodes CASSLGGFVGTDTQYF. The whole variable domain, filled in from reference TRBV7-6 and TRBJ2-3, reads GAGVSQSPRYKVTKRGQDVALRCDPISGHVSLYWYRQALGQGPEFLTYFNYEAQQDKSGLPNDRFSAERPEGSISTLTIQRTEQRDSAMYRCASSLGGFVGTDTQYFGPGTRLTVL.

This clonotype was recorded a few times. V usage is TRBV6-2 or TRBV6-3 and J usage is TRBJ1-1; perhaps TRBD1 as D (5 bases). From germline, CDR1 is MNHEY and CDR2 SVGEGT. CDR3 length: 15 amino acids. With 6 bases removed from V and 4 bases from J, the gap between germline ends came to 18 bases. The CDR3 spells CASSPMGRRGTEAFF. The CDR3 coding sequence is TGTGCCAGCAGCCCCATGGGGAGGAGGGGCACTGAAGCTTTCTTT.

This clonotype was counted a few times. This may arise from a read error, as a much more abundant clone is one base away. The genes are TRBV7-9 and TRBJ2-5; possible D gene TRBD1, 6 bases. CDR3 length equals 14 residues. Germline V gene data show CDR1 as SEHNR and CDR2 as FQNEAQ (reference sequence). Trimming stripped 5 bases from V and 0 bases from J, with 10 bases between. CDR3 amino acids: CASSRTGYQETQYF. In DNA form, the CDR3 reads TGTGCCAGCAGCCGTACAGGGTACCAAGAGACCCAGTACTTC.

The chain recombines TRBV20-1 with TRBJ2-5; 13 nucleotides align to TRBD2. The V gene end was trimmed by 5 bases and the J gene end by 5 bases; junction bases not matched to a gene: 11. This CDR3 is 16 amino acids long. Germline V CDR1 and CDR2: DFQATT, SNEGSKA (reference sequence). CDR3 DNA sequence: TGCAGTGCTGATAATTACGGGACTAGCGGGGAGGAGACCCAGTACTTC. Translating gives CSADNYGTSGEETQYF.

This clonotype was seen only a few times. This chain links TRBV4-1 with TRBJ2-1, with 11 nucleotides matching TRBD2. The CDR3 has 16 residues. Trimming cost V 2 bases and J 5 bases; bases outside gene matches: 5. The germline gives CDR1 MGHRA, CDR2 YSYEKL. The CDR3 loop is CASSQPSGGPDNEQFF. In DNA, the CDR3 is TGCGCCAGCAGCCAACCTAGCGGGGGGCCGGACAATGAGCAGTTCTTC.

This sequence joins TRBV19 and TRBJ1-1, with no clear D. In germline, CDR1 is LNHDA, CDR2 SQIVND (reference sequence). The CDR3 contains 13 residues. V was shortened by 3 bases and J by 3 bases, with 8 bases between the two germline ends. The CDR3 loop is CASSMTGYTEAFF. For the CDR3, the DNA is TGTGCCAGTAGTATGACGGGTTACACTGAAGCTTTCTTT.

In regard to this clonotype: The junction departs from the called germline gene at one end, perhaps through a read error. This chain uses TRBV5-5 with TRBJ2-3; 7 nucleotides line up with TRBD2. The CDR3 is 18 amino acids. Germline CDR1 and CDR2: SGHKS and YYEKEE (reference sequence). The CDR3 sequence is CASTLEPGTTPSTDTQYF. The CDR3 coding sequence is TGTGCCAGCACCTTGGAACCTGGGACTACCCCGAGCACAGATACGCAGTATTTT.

In its sample, this clonotype was seen a few times. This chain connects TRBV6-5 to TRBJ1-2; 7 nucleotides align to TRBD1. The V gene's germline CDR1 is MNHEY and CDR2 SVGAGI. V lost 7 bases, J lost 0 bases, and 11 bases stayed unmatched. The length of the CDR3 is 16 residues. The CDR3 loop reads CASTQDRDGSNYGYTF. Here the CDR3 DNA reads TGTGCCAGCACCCAAGACAGGGACGGGTCTAACTATGGCTACACCTTC.